Listed below are T cell receptor beta chains from one sample, sequenced in a study of T-cell memory formation after mild COVID-19. TCRdb re-analysed the 5' RACE reads in MiXCR, keeping a single row per CDR3 protein. The repertoire holds over 450,000 distinct CDR3 sequences, with roughly 20% as singletons. Source material: PBMCs or a T cell subset sorted from them (not recorded which). The receptors derive from an adult woman who had mild COVID-19 (a few samples of this study predate the infection). Cell type and time point are not known. Both conserved end residues are part of each CDR3. A D gene is named only where the DNA matches it firmly. Expanded clones are given a class, and other clones once, few, many or no size at all.

>-|-|TRBV12-3/TRBV12-4|TRBJ1-1
CASSSHLGRDSVPEAFF
TGTGCCAGCAGTTCCCATTTAGGGAGGGATTCGGTCCCTGAAGCTTTCTTT
>-|TRBD1|TRBV7-6|TRBJ2-7
CASSLSGTGGNEQYF
TGTGCCAGCAGCTTATCCGGGACAGGGGGTAACGAGCAGTACTTC
>-|TRBD2|TRBV29-1|TRBJ2-3
CSVGRGDTDTQYF
TGCAGCGTTGGGCGGGGGGACACAGATACGCAGTATTTT
>-|-|TRBV5-1|TRBJ2-1
CASSLAFGETYNEQFF
TGCGCCAGCAGCTTGGCTTTTGGGGAGACCTACAATGAGCAGTTCTTC
>many|-|TRBV7-3|TRBJ1-1
CASSLEVYTEAFF
TGTGCCAGCAGCTTAGAAGTTTACACTGAAGCTTTCTTT
>-|TRBD2|TRBV29-1|TRBJ2-1
CSVEDLRLAGRYEQFF
TGCAGCGTTGAAGATCTGAGACTAGCGGGACGATATGAGCAGTTCTTC
>few|TRBD2|TRBV5-1|TRBJ2-4
CASSFSFVAGDIQYF
TGCGCCAGCAGCTTCTCTTTCGTAGCGGGGGACATTCAGTACTTC
>few|-|TRBV27|TRBJ2-1
CASRGGGSEQFF
TGTGCCAGCCGAGGGGGGGGCAGTGAGCAGTTCTTC
>-|-|TRBV4-1|TRBJ1-5
CASSQGEGWGNQPQHF
TGCGCCAGCAGCCAAGGGGAGGGGTGGGGCAATCAGCCCCAGCATTTT
>-|TRBD2|TRBV27|TRBJ2-1
CASSLRRTSGSIGNEQFF
TGTGCCAGCAGTTTACGGCGAACTAGCGGGAGTATCGGGAATGAGCAGTTCTTC
>-|-|TRBV4-2|TRBJ1-1
CASSQAWVTYTEAFF
TGTGCCAGCAGCCAAGCATGGGTCACGTACACTGAAGCTTTCTTT
>-|-|TRBV5-4|TRBJ2-1
CASSFFPRTYNEQFF
TGTGCCAGCAGCTTTTTCCCTAGAACCTACAATGAGCAGTTCTTC
>-|-|TRBV12-3/TRBV12-4|TRBJ2-7
CASRPAGRSYEQYF
TGTGCCAGCAGGCCCGCGGGGCGATCCTACGAGCAGTACTTC
>-|TRBD1|TRBV3-1|TRBJ1-5
CASSQLGTGNQPQHF
TGTGCCAGCAGCCAACTGGGGACAGGAAATCAGCCCCAGCATTTT
>few|-|TRBV7-9|TRBJ1-1
CASSLAGPGGLVLRGEAFF
TGTGCCAGCAGCTTAGCGGGTCCCGGGGGGCTCGTCCTAAGGGGTGAAGCTTTCTTT
>few|-|TRBV24-1|TRBJ1-2
CATSDPRGGTLF
TGTGCCACCAGTGACCCACGCGGGGGGACCCTCTTC
>-|-|TRBV7-6|TRBJ1-6
CASSLASGVNSPLHF
TGTGCCAGCAGCTTAGCATCTGGGGTAAATTCACCCCTCCACTTT
>-|TRBD1|TRBV10-3|TRBJ2-1
CAISERQGYNEQFF
TGTGCCATCAGCGAACGACAGGGCTACAATGAGCAGTTCTTC
>few|TRBD2|TRBV12-3/TRBV12-4|TRBJ2-1
CASSFRGGSLNEQFF
TGTGCCAGCAGTTTTAGGGGCGGGAGCCTCAATGAGCAGTTCTTC
>-|-|TRBV29-1|TRBJ2-3
CSATPRVHTDTQYF
TGCAGCGCAACTCCTAGGGTTCACACAGATACGCAGTATTTT
>-|-|TRBV12-3/TRBV12-4|TRBJ2-1
CASSSRLLGNEQFF
TGTGCCAGCAGTTCCCGTTTATTGGGGAATGAGCAGTTCTTC
>-|-|TRBV12-3/TRBV12-4|TRBJ1-2
CASSPEAAFGYGYTF
TGTGCCAGCAGTCCAGAAGCGGCCTTTGGGTATGGCTACACCTTC
>-|-|TRBV11-3|TRBJ2-7
CASSAGHYYEQYF
TGTGCCAGCAGCGCGGGACACTACTACGAGCAGTACTTC
>-|-|TRBV20-1|TRBJ2-1
CSARANGSPYNEQFF
TGCAGTGCTAGGGCCAACGGTTCACCCTACAATGAGCAGTTCTTC
>many|-|TRBV12-3/TRBV12-4|TRBJ2-2
CASSLRTGELFF
TGTGCCAGCAGTTTAAGGACCGGGGAGCTGTTTTTT
>few|TRBD1|TRBV10-2|TRBJ2-7
CASSVQGDEQYF
TGCGCCAGCAGTGTACAGGGGGACGAGCAGTACTTC
>few|-|TRBV12-3/TRBV12-4|TRBJ1-2
CASSSGPPNSYGYTF
TGTGCCAGCAGTTCGGGGCCTCCAAACTCCTATGGCTACACCTTC
>-|-|TRBV7-2|TRBJ2-7
CASSYMGGTYEQYF
TGTGCCAGCAGTTATATGGGGGGAACCTACGAGCAGTACTTC
>-|TRBD2|TRBV2|TRBJ2-1
CASRGSTLAGVHNEQFF
TGTGCCAGCAGGGGCTCCACACTAGCGGGAGTTCACAATGAGCAGTTCTTC
>-|-|TRBV9|TRBJ2-7
CASSVGGPGGEQYF
TGTGCCAGCAGCGTTGGGGGCCCTGGTGGCGAGCAGTACTTC
>-|TRBD2|TRBV4-1|TRBJ2-7
CASSQLAGTYEQYF
TGCGCCAGCAGCCAGCTAGCGGGGACCTACGAGCAGTACTTC
>-|-|TRBV5-1|TRBJ1-2
CASSVRDPYGYTF
TGCGCCAGCAGCGTCCGGGACCCGTATGGCTACACCTTC
>-|TRBD1|TRBV19|TRBJ1-1
CASSVRTGTNTEAFF
TGTGCCAGTAGTGTCCGGACAGGGACGAACACTGAAGCTTTCTTT
>-|-|TRBV12-3/TRBV12-4|TRBJ1-1
CASSQRRGSTEAFF
TGTGCCAGCAGTCAAAGGAGGGGTTCGACTGAAGCTTTCTTT
>few|TRBD1|TRBV27|TRBJ1-2
CASSPRDSPGYTF
TGTGCCAGCAGTCCCCGGGACAGCCCTGGCTACACCTTC
>-|-|TRBV20-1|TRBJ2-5
CSANRVLYQETQYF
TGCAGTGCAAACAGGGTCCTGTACCAAGAGACCCAGTACTTC
>few|TRBD2|TRBV12-3/TRBV12-4|TRBJ2-5
CASSSLAGRETQYF
TGTGCCAGCAGCTCCCTAGCGGGGCGCGAGACCCAGTACTTC
>many|TRBD1|TRBV4-1|TRBJ1-1
CASSSLGDRVMNTEAFF
TGCGCCAGCAGCTCCCTAGGGGACAGGGTAATGAACACTGAAGCTTTCTTT
>-|TRBD2|TRBV7-6|TRBJ2-1
CASSRSSIASGGLSDEQFF
TGTGCCAGCAGCCGTAGCAGTATCGCTAGCGGAGGCCTCTCGGATGAGCAGTTCTTC
>-|-|TRBV12-3/TRBV12-4|TRBJ1-1
CASRPTTRSEAFF
TGTGCCAGCAGGCCAACAACTCGGTCTGAAGCTTTCTTT
>-|-|TRBV5-1|TRBJ2-7
CASRNAGSTYEQYF
TGCGCCAGCAGAAATGCCGGATCCACCTACGAGCAGTACTTC
>-|TRBD1|TRBV3-1|TRBJ1-5
CASSPQGAEDIRAGVYSNQPQHF
TGTGCCAGCAGCCCACAGGGGGCCGAGGATATTCGGGCCGGGGTTTATAGCAATCAGCCCCAGCATTTT
>few|-|TRBV6-1|TRBJ1-5
CASILAGQSYQPQHF
TGTGCCAGCATACTAGCTGGACAGAGCTATCAGCCCCAGCATTTT
>-|-|TRBV19|TRBJ2-7
CASSTRNEQYF
TGTGCCAGTAGTACACGGAACGAGCAGTACTTC
>few|-|TRBV4-1|TRBJ2-4
CASSQDGEKNIQYF
TGCGCCAGCAGCCAAGACGGGGAAAAAAACATTCAGTACTTC
>few|-|TRBV6-6|TRBJ2-3
CASNYDTQYF
TGTGCCAGCAACTATGATACGCAGTATTTT
>few|TRBD1|TRBV3-1|TRBJ1-1
CASSQITWTGEIVF
TGTGCCAGCAGCCAGATTACTTGGACAGGGGAAATCGTCTTT
>few|-|TRBV5-4|TRBJ2-2
CASSFPRGSNTGELFF
TGTGCCAGCAGCTTCCCAAGAGGCTCGAACACCGGGGAGCTGTTTTTT
>few|TRBD2|TRBV10-3|TRBJ2-7
CAIRETSGRPSDEQYF
TGTGCCATCAGGGAGACTAGCGGGAGGCCCTCGGACGAGCAGTACTTC
>few|TRBD1|TRBV5-1|TRBJ1-1
CASSSPTGSQGTEAFF
TGCGCCAGCAGCTCCCCGACAGGGAGCCAGGGCACTGAAGCTTTCTTT
>-|TRBD1|TRBV5-1|TRBJ2-7
CASSTWTGVEQYF
TGCGCCAGCAGCACCTGGACAGGGGTCGAGCAGTACTTC
>few|-|TRBV19|TRBJ2-2
CASSSGADTGELFF
TGTGCCAGTAGTTCCGGGGCGGACACCGGGGAGCTGTTTTTT
>few|TRBD2|TRBV5-1|TRBJ2-1
CASRGGAYNEQFF
TGCGCCAGCAGGGGGGGGGCCTACAATGAGCAGTTCTTC
>few|-|TRBV25-1|TRBJ2-7
CASSEPGQIYEQYF
TGTGCCAGCAGTGAACCCGGACAGATCTACGAGCAGTACTTC
>-|-|TRBV24-1|TRBJ2-5
CATSPGGRETQYF
TGTGCCACCAGCCCCGGGGGCAGGGAGACCCAGTACTTC
>few|-|TRBV7-2|TRBJ2-1
CASSSGVGGANEQFF
TGTGCCAGCAGCTCGGGGGTAGGGGGGGCCAATGAGCAGTTCTTC
>-|-|TRBV7-2|TRBJ2-7
CASSPYPGQTYEQYF
TGTGCCAGCAGCCCATACCCGGGGCAGACGTACGAGCAGTACTTC